The TCR beta chain under discussion was sequenced for a study of blood T cell repertoires in COVID-19. Enrolled during active infection, Seattle patients were then followed longitudinally. The V and J ends lost 6 bases and 0 bases, in that order; junction bases with no gene match: 2. Germline values: CDR1 MNHEY, CDR2 SVGAGI. This CDR3 has 14 amino acids. The authors' processing: By means of reference gene primer amplification, nucleated cell counts were estimated. Using immunoSEQ multiplex PCR, the repertoire was profiled, and TCRdb retains in-frame clones only, with some absent. The V and J calls and the clone size are those of that table, but D and trimming were determined from the DNA. This sample has a few hundred thousand clones, with more than 70% found just once.

The source is a woman younger than 45 with COVID-19, enrolled during active disease. Sequencing was done on a sample of peripheral blood. The chain is built from TRBV6-5 and TRBJ1-1, with 9 bases that match TRBD1. The CDR3 sequence is CASRGTGLNTEAFF. CDR3 bases: TGTGCCAGCAGGGGGACAGGGTTGAACACTGAAGCTTTCTTT.